One and the same sample provided the 7 T cell receptor beta chains below, sequenced in a study of cytomegalovirus exposure and HLA in healthy donors. 13 Jbeta primers and 60 Vbeta primers were used for the PCR. Sequencing was performed with immunoSEQ multiplex PCR; in TCRdb, only in-frame clones are kept and a portion is missing. The sample lists 150,000 or so clones; 73% were seen once. Sequenced sample: PBMCs. These receptors originate from a woman aged 18-29 years in good health and CMV-seronegative.

The chain has TRBV18 and TRBJ2-1, with 10 nucleotides matching TRBD2. Unmatched junction bases numbered 4, after V lost 1 base and J lost 4 bases. Germline-derived CDR1 and CDR2 are KGHSH and LQKENI. CDR3 size: 16 residues. This CDR3 is CASSPLPSGGYNEQFF. DNA of the CDR3: TGTGCCAGCTCACCACTCCCTAGCGGGGGTTACAATGAGCAGTTCTTC. Together with reference TRBV18 and TRBJ2-1, the CDR3 gives the full variable domain: NAGVMQNPRHLVRRRGQEARLRCSPMKGHSHVYWYRQLPEEGLKFMVYLQKENIIDESGMPKERFSAEFPKEGPSILRIQQVVRGDSAAYFCASSPLPSGGYNEQFFGPGTRLTVL.

The chain uses TRBV27 and TRBJ1-6; D ambiguous. The V end lost 4 bases, the J end lost 11 bases, and 12 bases lay between the germline ends. From germline, CDR1 is MNHEY and CDR2 SMNVEV (reference sequence). CDR3 length: 13 residues. CDR3 in DNA: TGTGCCAGCAGTTCTCGGGAGTATGCACCCCTCCACTTT. This codes for CASSSREYAPLHF.

This CDR3 reads CASSLGTAQETQYF. In DNA form, the CDR3 reads TGTGCCAGCAGCTTAGGTACAGCCCAAGAGACCCAGTACTTC. This chain connects TRBV7-7 to TRBJ2-5; D not certain. Germline V CDR1 and CDR2: SSHAT, FNYEAQ (reference sequence). This CDR3 region has 14 residues. Trimming took off 1 base at V and 1 base at J, with 7 bases between the two ends.

V is TRBV5-1 and J is TRBJ1-4; D is unresolved. V was pared by 0 bases and J by 4 bases, with 7 bases between. Germline V gene sequence: CDR1 SGHRS, CDR2 YFSETQ. This CDR3 is built from 14 residues. CDR3 sequence: CASSLDRVNEKLFF. DNA of the CDR3: TGCGCCAGCAGCTTGGACCGGGTTAATGAAAAACTGTTTTTT.

This clone was recorded once. The chain carries TRBV6-4 and TRBJ1-2, with a tentative D call TRBD1 (6 bases). The V end lost 6 bases, the J end lost 6 bases, and 11 bases lay between the germline ends. Germline CDR1 MRHNA, CDR2 SNTAGT. The CDR3 length is 12 residues. CDR3 loop: CASRGDKDGYTF. For the CDR3, the DNA is TGTGCCAGCAGGGGGGACAAGGATGGCTACACCTTC.

The V call is TRBV11-3, the J call TRBJ1-3, with 7 bases lining up with TRBD1. The CDR3 is 17 residues long. In germline, CDR1 is SGHNT, CDR2 YENEEA. V was clipped by 4 bases and J by 2 bases; unmatched bases: 11. CDR3: CASSSRLRTGAGNTIYF. In DNA form, the CDR3 reads TGTGCCAGCAGCTCCCGACTTCGGACAGGCGCTGGAAACACCATATATTTT.

V and J are TRBV9 and TRBJ1-2; 7 positions match TRBD1. J gave up 8 bases and V 4 bases, and 14 bases lay outside the gene matches. The CDR3 runs 15 residues. The V gene's germline CDR1 is SGDLS and CDR2 YYNGEE. CDR3 sequence: CASSPLGTESMGYTF. CDR3 DNA sequence: TGTGCCAGCAGCCCTCTTGGGACAGAAAGTATGGGCTACACCTTC.